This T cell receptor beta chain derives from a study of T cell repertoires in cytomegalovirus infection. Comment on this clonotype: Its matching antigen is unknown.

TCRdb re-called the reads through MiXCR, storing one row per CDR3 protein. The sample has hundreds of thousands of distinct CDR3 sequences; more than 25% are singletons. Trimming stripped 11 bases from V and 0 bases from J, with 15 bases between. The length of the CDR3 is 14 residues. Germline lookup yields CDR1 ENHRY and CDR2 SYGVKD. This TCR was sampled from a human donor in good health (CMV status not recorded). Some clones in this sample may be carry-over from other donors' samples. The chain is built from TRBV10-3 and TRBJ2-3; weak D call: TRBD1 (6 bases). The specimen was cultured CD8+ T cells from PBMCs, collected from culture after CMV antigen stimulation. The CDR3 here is CAGAVGASTDTQYF. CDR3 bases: TGTGCCGGAGCGGTGGGGGCTAGCACAGATACGCAGTATTTT.